A single sample gave rise to the 21 T cell receptor beta chains below, sequenced in a study of control samples from healthy donors and cancer patients. Libraries were prepared by immunoSEQ multiplex PCR; TCRdb keeps only in-frame clonotypes and omits some of them. Of some 130,000 clones listed, roughly 89% are singletons. Material: blood. All receptors come from a man younger than 35 in good health.

This chain uses TRBV11-1 with TRBJ1-2; D gene ambiguous. The germline gives CDR1 SGHAT, CDR2 FQDESV (reference sequence). Trimming left V 1 base short and J 7 bases short, with 7 bases between. The CDR3 length is 12 residues. In DNA, the CDR3 is TGTGCCAGCAGCTTAGGAGGTGGTGGCTACACCTTC. It translates to CASSLGGGGYTF.

The genes are TRBV18 and TRBJ2-3, with D tentatively TRBD2 (7 bases). V gave up 4 bases and J gave up 4 bases, with 15 bases separating them. Germline V gene data show CDR1 as KGHSH and CDR2 as LQKENI. This CDR3 has 15 amino acids. The CDR3 DNA follows: TGTGCCAGCTCACTGGCGGGGGCAGCTTCAGATACGCAGTATTTT. Amino acids: CASSLAGAASDTQYF.

The rearrangement joins TRBV28 to TRBJ1-3, with 7 bases fitting TRBD1. J lost 1 base, V lost 4 bases, and 10 bases had no gene match. This CDR3 has 17 amino acids. Germline V gene lookup returns CDR1 MDHEN and CDR2 SYDVKM. For the CDR3, the DNA is TGTGCCAGCAGTTCTCCCGGGGAGGGGGCATCTGGAAACACCATATATTTT. It yields the protein CASSSPGEGASGNTIYF.

A single count supports this clone. The V gene is TRBV9, the J gene TRBJ2-3, with TRBD2 identical over 10 bases. This CDR3 is 16 amino acids long. The germline V gene has CDR1 SGDLS and CDR2 YYNGEE. V shed 0 bases and J 8 bases; nucleotides not matched to a gene: 9. The CDR3 coding sequence is TGTGCCAGCAGCGTAGAGGCCAGCGGGGGGGCCTTTACGCAGTATTTT. Translated, it gives CASSVEASGGAFTQYF.

V usage is TRBV27 and J usage is TRBJ2-1, with 12 positions matching TRBD2. V gave up 5 bases and J gave up 9 bases; unmatched junction bases: 8. Per germline, CDR1 MNHEY and CDR2 SMNVEV (reference sequence). This CDR3 spans 15 amino acids. CDR3 DNA sequence: TGTGCCAGCAGTCCCCAATCTAGCGGGGGGGGTGAGCAGTTCTTC. This codes for CASSPQSSGGGEQFF.

The rearrangement uses TRBV9 and TRBJ1-2; 9 nucleotides align to TRBD1. CDR3 length equals 16 residues. The junction had 6 bases not matched to a gene; V was cut back by 3 bases and J by 0 bases. The germline gives CDR1 SGDLS, CDR2 YYNGEE. In nucleotides, the CDR3 is TGTGCCAGCAGCGGGACCGGGACAGGGACTAACTATGGCTACACCTTC. This sequence encodes CASSGTGTGTNYGYTF. Variable domain in full (rest from reference TRBV9 and TRBJ1-2): DSGVTQTPKHLITATGQRVTLRCSPRSGDLSVYWYQQSLDQGLQFLIQYYNGEERAKGNILERFSAQQFPDLHSELNLSSLELGDSALYFCASSGTGTGTNYGYTFGSGTRLTVV.

This chain joins TRBV5-1 and TRBJ1-2, with TRBD1 matching over 8 bases. V dropped 0 bases and J dropped 1; count of bases not matched to a gene: 8. Germline V gives CDR1 SGHRS, CDR2 YFSETQ. The CDR3 covers 17 residues. The chain's CDR3 is CASSLGISGGGNYGYTF. The CDR3 nucleotides read TGCGCCAGCAGCTTGGGAATCTCAGGGGGCGGTAACTATGGCTACACCTTC.

The chain links TRBV7-9 to TRBJ2-4; 9 bases match TRBD1. Germline V gene sequence: CDR1 SEHNR, CDR2 FQNEAQ (reference sequence). CDR3 length: 15 amino acids. Trimming cost V 8 bases and J 0 bases; bases outside gene matches: 5. DNA for the CDR3: TGTGCCAGCGGGGGGACAGGGCTAGCCAAAAACATTCAGTACTTC. It translates to CASGGTGLAKNIQYF.

The chain combines TRBV5-1 with TRBJ2-3; 14 bases line up with TRBD2. V gave up 4 bases and J gave up 2 bases; unmatched junction bases: 6. CDR3 length: 17 residues. CDR1 is SGHRS and CDR2 is YFSETQ in the germline V gene. Here the CDR3 reads CASSPGLAGAYTDTQYF. CDR3 nucleotides: TGCGCCAGCAGCCCGGGACTAGCGGGGGCCTACACAGATACGCAGTATTTT.

This clone was recorded only once. The rearrangement joins TRBV6-1 to TRBJ2-7; no clear D. The CDR3 loop spans 13 amino acids. Trimming cost V 2 bases and J 0 bases, with 5 bases left between them. The germline V gene encodes CDR1 MNHNS and CDR2 SASEGT. CDR3 region: CASSERLSYEQYF. Written as DNA, the CDR3 is TGTGCCAGCAGTGAAAGGCTCTCCTACGAGCAGTACTTC.

The chain links TRBV5-5 to TRBJ2-2, with D possibly TRBD1 on 6 matching bases. Germline CDR1 reads SGHKS; CDR2 reads YYEKEE (reference sequence). V was clipped by 2 bases and J by 6 bases, with 11 bases between them. The CDR3 is made up of 14 amino acids. The CDR3 DNA sequence: TGTGCCAGCAGCTTTTGGGGGCGAGCCGGGGAGCTGTTTTTT. Translated, it gives CASSFWGRAGELFF. Together with reference TRBV5-5 and TRBJ2-2, the CDR3 gives the full variable domain: DAGVTQSPTHLIKTRGQQVTLRCSPISGHKSVSWYQQVLGQGPQFIFQYYEKEERGRGNFPDRFSARQFPNYSSELNVNALLLGDSALYLCASSFWGRAGELFFGEGSRLTVL.

The chain is built from TRBV18 and TRBJ1-5; D unclear. CDR3 length equals 15 residues. Between the trimmed V and J ends, which lost 3 bases and 1 base, there was a span of 10 bases. CDR1 is KGHSH and CDR2 is LQKENI in the germline V gene. The CDR3 coding sequence is TGTGCCAGCTCACCCCTGTTTGACAGCAATCAGCCCCAGCATTTT. Its protein product is CASSPLFDSNQPQHF.

This rearrangement joins TRBV5-4 to TRBJ2-1; D is unclear. The CDR3 is made up of 14 amino acids. Germline lookup yields CDR1 SGHNT and CDR2 YYREEE (reference sequence). V was shortened by 1 base and J by 4 bases, with 9 bases between the two germline ends. The CDR3 DNA follows: TGTGCCAGCAGCTTGTTGAACACTTACAATGAGCAGTTCTTC. It specifies CASSLLNTYNEQFF.

The chain joins TRBV6-6 to TRBJ2-4, with D perhaps matching TRBD1 (7 bases). Germline lookup yields CDR1 MNHNY and CDR2 SVGAGI (reference sequence). There are 15 residues in the CDR3. Trimming cost V 3 bases and J 3 bases, with 12 bases left between them. The CDR3, as DNA: TGTGCCAGCAGTTATGCAGGGGGGAGCAAAAACATTCAGTACTTC. Translation gives CASSYAGGSKNIQYF.

The rearrangement links TRBV7-9 to TRBJ1-6, with D hard to call. Germline CDR1 SEHNR, CDR2 FQNEAQ (reference sequence). The CDR3 sequence is 18 residues long. Trimming cost V 1 base and J 5 bases, with 18 bases left between them. CDR3 sequence (DNA): TGTGCCAGCAGCTTAGGGGTGGAGGCAGTTGGTGATAATTCACCCCTCCACTTT. Translation: CASSLGVEAVGDNSPLHF.

The CDR3 reads CASSHGGYNSPLHF. The CDR3 DNA reads TGTGCCAGCAGCCACGGAGGATATAATTCACCCCTCCACTTT. The rearrangement links TRBV4-2 to TRBJ1-6, with D uncertain. Per germline, CDR1 LGHNA and CDR2 YNFKEQ. The CDR3 is 14 amino acids. Trimming removed 3 bases from V and 4 bases from J, with 7 bases in between.

J is TRBJ2-2 and V is TRBV27; D not certain. There are 13 residues in the CDR3. Germline V CDR1 and CDR2: MNHEY, SMNVEV (reference sequence). Trimming cost V 3 bases and J 2 bases, with 4 bases left between them. CDR3 in DNA: TGTGCCAGCAGTTTCCTCAACACCGGGGAGCTGTTTTTT. It is translated as CASSFLNTGELFF.

V usage is TRBV18 and J usage is TRBJ2-7; TRBD2 matches 8 bases. CDR3 size: 15 residues. V lost 6 bases to trimming and J lost 0 bases; unmatched junction nucleotides: 7. In germline, CDR1 is KGHSH, CDR2 LQKENI. CDR3 in amino acids: CASSSTGGPSYEQYF. CDR3 DNA: TGTGCCAGCTCTTCGACGGGGGGGCCCTCCTACGAGCAGTACTTC.

The count of this clone is one. The rearrangement links TRBV18 to TRBJ1-1; 8 nucleotides match TRBD1. V trimming: 4 bases; J trimming: 0 bases; junction bases outside the gene matches: 10. The CDR3 is made up of 17 amino acids. Germline V gene lookup returns CDR1 KGHSH and CDR2 LQKENI. Here the CDR3 reads CASSRAKPGQVNTEAFF. CDR3 DNA sequence: TGTGCCAGCTCACGAGCCAAACCGGGACAGGTGAACACTGAAGCTTTCTTT.

This clone was counted between two and nine times. This chain links TRBV18 with TRBJ1-5, with D unclear. The V gene's germline CDR1 is KGHSH and CDR2 LQKENI. The CDR3 is made up of 14 amino acids. Trimming left V 6 bases short and J 5 bases short, with 14 bases between. The CDR3 sequence is CASSLNDQDQPQHF. The CDR3 DNA reads TGTGCCAGCTCCCTAAACGATCAGGATCAGCCCCAGCATTTT.

V usage is TRBV7-6 and J usage is TRBJ2-5; 10 nucleotides line up with TRBD2. There are 16 residues in the CDR3. Unmatched junction bases numbered 7, after V lost 6 bases and J lost 0 bases. Germline lookup yields CDR1 SGHVS and CDR2 FNYEAQ. The CDR3 bases are TGTGCCAGCAGGGATCCGGGACTAGCGAACCAAGAGACCCAGTACTTC. Translation: CASRDPGLANQETQYF.